The sequence of this T cell receptor beta chain was determined in a study of T cell changes during pregnancy in multiple sclerosis. CDR3 length: 17 amino acids. The germline V gene encodes CDR1 SNHLY and CDR2 FYNNEI. V lost 2 bases and J lost 8; bases outside the gene matches: 9. Assay used: immunoSEQ multiplex PCR; TCRdb lists only in-frame clones, some missing. Of about 40,000 clones listed, roughly 91% are singletons. The sequencing input was PBMCs (not recorded whether the cells were cultured). The sequence derives from a female donor with multiple sclerosis, enrolled in a pregnancy study. The chain carries TRBV2 and TRBJ2-3, with TRBD2 matching 14 bases. CDR3 sequence (DNA): TGTGCCAGCAGTGAAAGCCCGGGACTAGCGGGAGTAGGTACGCAGTATTTT. This sequence encodes CASSESPGLAGVGTQYF.